This entry is about one T cell receptor beta chain. Enrolled during active infection, Seattle patients were then followed longitudinally. The record originates from a study of blood T cell repertoires in COVID-19. Study as a whole: T cells, B-cell-depleted T cells, or PBMCs supplied cDNA or gDNA.

Per the authors' pipeline: From reference gene primer amplification, estimates of nucleated cell counts were derived. Here immunoSEQ multiplex PCR was the method, and the copy in TCRdb shows in-frame clones only, minus some. The V and J calls and the clone size are those of that table, but D and trimming were determined from the DNA. The repertoire holds a few hundred thousand clones, with approximately 90% as singletons. Sequencing input: peripheral blood. The source of this sequence is a man between 18 and 35 years old with COVID-19, enrolled during active disease.

The CDR3 loop is CASSWAGTGRLSEQYF. The CDR3 nucleotides read TGTGCCAGCAGCTGGGCCGGGACAGGGAGGCTCAGCGAGCAGTACTTC. The chain uses TRBV7-9 and TRBJ2-7; TRBD1 agrees at 9 bases. V gave up 4 bases and J gave up 6 bases; unmatched junction bases: 13. The CDR3 has 16 residues. CDR1 SEHNR and CDR2 FQNEAQ come from the germline V gene (reference sequence).